These T cell receptor beta chains were read from a single sample in a study of somatic mutations in cytotoxic T cells in rheumatoid arthritis. The repertoire was sequenced with immunoSEQ multiplex PCR; TCRdb's copy has only in-frame clones and lacks some. Of approximately 5,000 clones listed, around 72% are singletons. Source material: CD8+ T cells sorted from blood. The receptors were sampled from a man aged 70-80 years with rheumatoid arthritis. Both conserved end residues are part of each CDR3. D genes are given only for firm matches. Clone size is given for some rows only: seen once, a few or many times, or a class if the clone is expanded.

j_call v_call d_call clone_size cdr3_aa cdr3_nt
TRBJ2-5 TRBV28 NA NA CASSFSLQETQYF TGTGCCAGCAGTTTTAGCCTACAAGAGACCCAGTACTTC
TRBJ1-4 TRBV27 TRBD1 NA CASSLSGGQGANEKLFF TGTGCCAGCAGTTTGAGTGGGGGGCAGGGGGCGAATGAAAAACTGTTTTTT
TRBJ2-7 TRBV9 TRBD1 NA CASSVTGGNEQYF TGTGCCAGCAGCGTGACAGGGGGCAACGAGCAGTACTTC
TRBJ2-6 TRBV13 NA NA CASSCGQLSQSRANVLTF TGTGCCAGCAGTTGTGGACAGCTGAGTCAAAGTCGGGCCAACGTCCTGACTTTC
TRBJ2-7 TRBV7-6 TRBD1 NA CASSLGPAGGRYEQYF TGTGCCAGCAGCTTGGGTCCTGCAGGGGGAAGGTACGAGCAGTACTTC
TRBJ2-5 TRBV14 TRBD1 NA CASSEGDRVQETQYF TGTGCCAGCAGCGAAGGGGACAGGGTCCAAGAGACCCAGTACTTC
TRBJ1-5 TRBV2 TRBD1 NA CASSSNRGSNQPQHF TGTGCCAGCAGTTCTAACAGGGGAAGCAATCAGCCCCAGCATTTT
TRBJ1-5 TRBV4-1 TRBD1 NA CASSHGQGNQPQHF TGCGCCAGCAGCCACGGACAGGGGAATCAGCCCCAGCATTTT
TRBJ2-2 TRBV27 NA NA CASSLYRVERELFF TGTGCCAGCAGTTTGTACAGGGTGGAACGGGAGCTGTTTTTT
TRBJ2-7 TRBV7-8 TRBD2 NA CASRDSGRFSYEQYF TGTGCCAGCAGGGATAGCGGGAGGTTCTCCTACGAGCAGTACTTC
TRBJ2-7 TRBV21-1 NA NA CASRKDRAGYEQYF TGTGCCAGCCGTAAGGACAGGGCTGGCTACGAGCAGTACTTC
TRBJ2-7 TRBV5-6 TRBD1 NA CASSIGTGTYEQYF TGTGCCAGCAGCATAGGGACAGGGACTTACGAGCAGTACTTC
TRBJ2-7 TRBV27 NA NA CASSLLGGTYEQYF TGTGCCAGCAGTTTACTAGGAGGGACCTACGAGCAGTACTTC
TRBJ2-3 TRBV19 NA NA CASSAGLGADTQYF TGTGCCAGTAGTGCGGGACTTGGGGCAGATACGCAGTATTTT
TRBJ2-7 TRBV5-4 TRBD1 NA CASSFQGASYEQYF TGTGCCAGCAGCTTCCAGGGGGCCTCCTACGAGCAGTACTTC
TRBJ2-2 TRBV2 TRBD2 NA CASSEREANTGELFF TGTGCCAGCAGTGAGCGGGAGGCGAACACCGGGGAGCTGTTTTTT
TRBJ2-7 TRBV2 TRBD2 once CASIGAGGFGEQYF TGTGCCAGCATTGGGGCGGGAGGGTTTGGCGAGCAGTACTTC
TRBJ2-1 TRBV7-6 TRBD2 NA CASSFVEREGHEQFF TGTGCCAGCAGCTTTGTCGAGCGGGAGGGCCATGAGCAGTTCTTC
TRBJ2-1 TRBV27 NA NA CASRTPDEGYNEQFF TGTGCCAGCAGAACTCCCGACGAGGGCTACAATGAGCAGTTCTTC
TRBJ2-1 TRBV9 NA NA CASSVGENNEQFF TGTGCCAGCAGCGTAGGGGAGAACAATGAGCAGTTCTTC
TRBJ1-2 TRBV6-6 TRBD1 NA CASSYDGQGRYGYTF TGTGCCAGCAGTTACGATGGACAGGGCCGGTATGGCTACACCTTC
TRBJ2-1 TRBV5-1 TRBD2 medium-sized CASSPNPGLAGTNEQFF TGCGCCAGCAGCCCTAACCCGGGACTAGCGGGTACCAATGAGCAGTTCTTC
TRBJ1-5 TRBV7-6 NA NA CASSFGPAGNQPQHF TGTGCCAGCAGCTTCGGACCAGCGGGCAATCAGCCCCAGCATTTT
TRBJ2-1 TRBV7-9 NA NA CASSSIPAGPQGNEQFF TGTGCCAGCAGCTCCATCCCAGCGGGTCCTCAAGGGAATGAGCAGTTCTTC
TRBJ1-3 TRBV6-1 TRBD1 NA CASTLGQSSGNTIYF TGTGCCAGCACTTTGGGACAGAGCTCTGGAAACACCATATATTTT
TRBJ2-7 TRBV19 NA once CASSLTGTYEQYF TGTGCCAGTAGTTTGACAGGGACTTACGAGCAGTACTTC
TRBJ2-3 TRBV7-8 NA NA CASSLWGGTSTDTQYF TGTGCCAGCAGCTTATGGGGCGGCACTAGCACAGATACGCAGTATTTT
TRBJ2-1 TRBV6-5 TRBD2 NA CASSYSAWGGNEQFF TGTGCCAGCAGTTACTCAGCATGGGGGGGCAATGAGCAGTTCTTC
TRBJ2-7 TRBV27 TRBD1 NA CASSLGRGLSYEQYF TGTGCCAGCAGTTTAGGCAGGGGGCTCTCCTACGAGCAGTACTTC
TRBJ1-1 TRBV5-6 TRBD1 NA CASSLANRGHTEAFF TGTGCCAGCAGCTTGGCTAACAGGGGGCATACTGAAGCTTTCTTT
TRBJ2-7 TRBV5-3 NA NA CARSLVQGMGQQYF TGTGCCAGAAGCTTGGTGCAGGGAATGGGGCAGCAGTACTTC
TRBJ2-5 TRBV7-9 NA NA CASSSPGHTQETQYF TGTGCCAGCAGCTCCCCGGGACACACGCAAGAGACCCAGTACTTC